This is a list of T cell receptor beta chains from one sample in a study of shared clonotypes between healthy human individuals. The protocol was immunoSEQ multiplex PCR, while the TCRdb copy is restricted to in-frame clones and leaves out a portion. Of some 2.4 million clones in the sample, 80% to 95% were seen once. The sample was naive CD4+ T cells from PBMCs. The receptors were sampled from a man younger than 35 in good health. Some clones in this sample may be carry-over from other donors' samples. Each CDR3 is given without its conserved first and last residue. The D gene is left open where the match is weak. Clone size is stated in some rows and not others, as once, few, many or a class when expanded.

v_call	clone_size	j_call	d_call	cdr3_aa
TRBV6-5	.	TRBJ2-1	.	ASSYGLGLAINEQF
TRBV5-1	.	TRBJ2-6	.	ASSSGQTLSGANVLT
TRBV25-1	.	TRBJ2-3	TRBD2	ASTGLGAGVEDTQY
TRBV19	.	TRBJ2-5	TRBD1	ASRPTGVETQY
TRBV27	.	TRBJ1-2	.	ASSSLGEPWGYT
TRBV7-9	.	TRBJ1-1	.	ASSILGGSNTEAF
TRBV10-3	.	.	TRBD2	AIASGAYEQY
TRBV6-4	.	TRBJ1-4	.	ASSDPPWTDLNEKLF
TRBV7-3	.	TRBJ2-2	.	ASSPNPSGELF
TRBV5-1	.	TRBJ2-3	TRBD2	ASSLARGDTDTQY
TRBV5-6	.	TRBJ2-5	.	ASSLDIPGVETQY
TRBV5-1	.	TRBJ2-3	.	ASSSRVDTQY
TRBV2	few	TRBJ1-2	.	ASSVGGNYGYT
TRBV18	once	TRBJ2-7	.	ASSPSAGGSYEQY